This record covers a single T cell receptor beta chain. What it binds is not known. Splitting of each subset's genomic DNA was done evenly across several immunoSEQ plates. TCRdb's table, derived via immunoSEQ multiplex PCR, lists solely in-frame clones and lacks some. The table shows over 2,000,000 clones, with around 93% occurring only once. This CDR3 comprises 15 residues. This sample was taken from a study of shared clonotypes between healthy human individuals. Study at large: With ages of 18 to 49, the donors were two women and a few men. Study results and limitations: Incomplete sequencing of sorted subsets was indicated by rarefaction despite large depth.

Naive CD8 isolation took CD45RO-negative cells positively selected for CCR7 and excluded terminally differentiated effector memory CD45RA+ cells. The sequence came from a man younger than 35 in good health. Some clones in this sample may be carry-over from other donors' samples. J is TRBJ2-7 and V is TRBV21-1; the table names TRBD1, a call not compared with the DNA. TRBV21-1 is an annotated pseudogene. Sequencing was performed on naive CD8+ T cells from PBMCs. The CDR3 reads CASSKGDREAYEQYF. CDR3 DNA: TGTGCCAGCAGCAAAGGTGACAGGGAGGCGTACGAGCAGTACTTC.